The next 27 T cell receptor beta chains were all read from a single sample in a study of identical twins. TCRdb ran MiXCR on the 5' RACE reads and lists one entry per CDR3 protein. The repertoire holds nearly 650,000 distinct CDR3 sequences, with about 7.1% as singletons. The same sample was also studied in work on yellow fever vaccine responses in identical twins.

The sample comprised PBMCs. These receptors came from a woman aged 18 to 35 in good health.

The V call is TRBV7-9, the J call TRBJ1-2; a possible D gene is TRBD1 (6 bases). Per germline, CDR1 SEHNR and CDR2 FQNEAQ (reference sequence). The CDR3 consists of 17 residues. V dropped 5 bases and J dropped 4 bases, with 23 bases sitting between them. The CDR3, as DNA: TGTGCCAGCAGCATCAGACAGGAACGGGGTAGTAGCTATGGCTACACCTTC. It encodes CASSIRQERGSSYGYTF.

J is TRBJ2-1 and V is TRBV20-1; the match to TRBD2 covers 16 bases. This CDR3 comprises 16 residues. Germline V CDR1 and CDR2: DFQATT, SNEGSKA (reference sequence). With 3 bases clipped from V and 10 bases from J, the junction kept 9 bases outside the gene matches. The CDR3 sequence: CSARTARGLAGGEQFF. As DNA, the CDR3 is TGCAGTGCTAGGACCGCCCGGGGACTAGCGGGGGGGGAGCAGTTCTTC.

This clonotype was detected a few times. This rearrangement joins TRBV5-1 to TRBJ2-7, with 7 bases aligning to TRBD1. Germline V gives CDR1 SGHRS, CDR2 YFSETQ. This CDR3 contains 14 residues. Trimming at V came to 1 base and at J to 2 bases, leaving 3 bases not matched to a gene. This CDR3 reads CASSLTGQTYEQYV. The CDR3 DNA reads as TGCGCCAGCAGCTTGACGGGACAGACCTACGAGCAGTACGTC.

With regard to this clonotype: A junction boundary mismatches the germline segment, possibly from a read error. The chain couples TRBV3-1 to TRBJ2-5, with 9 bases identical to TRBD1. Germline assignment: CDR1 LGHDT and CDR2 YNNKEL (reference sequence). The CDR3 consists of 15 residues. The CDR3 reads CASCQVVGQGTTQYF. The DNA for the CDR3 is TGTGCCAGCTGCCAAGTGGTGGGACAGGGCACGACCCAGTACTTC.

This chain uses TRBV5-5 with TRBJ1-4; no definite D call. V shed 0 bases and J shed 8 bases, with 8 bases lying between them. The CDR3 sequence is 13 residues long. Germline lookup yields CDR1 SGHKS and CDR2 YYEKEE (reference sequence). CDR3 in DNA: TGTGCCAGCAGCTTGGGGGCCTCCGAAAAACTGTTTTTT. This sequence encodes CASSLGASEKLFF.

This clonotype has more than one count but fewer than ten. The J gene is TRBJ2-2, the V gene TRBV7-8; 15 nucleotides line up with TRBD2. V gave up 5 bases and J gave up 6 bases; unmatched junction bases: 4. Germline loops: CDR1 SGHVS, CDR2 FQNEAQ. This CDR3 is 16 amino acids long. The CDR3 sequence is CASSLRTSGRAGELFF. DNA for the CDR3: TGTGCCAGCAGCCTTCGGACTAGCGGGAGGGCCGGGGAGCTGTTTTTT.

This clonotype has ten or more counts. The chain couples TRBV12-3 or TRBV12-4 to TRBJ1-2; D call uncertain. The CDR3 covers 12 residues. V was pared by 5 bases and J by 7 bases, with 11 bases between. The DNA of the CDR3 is TGTGCCAGCAGTCCCATCACCATTGGCTACACCTTC. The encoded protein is CASSPITIGYTF.

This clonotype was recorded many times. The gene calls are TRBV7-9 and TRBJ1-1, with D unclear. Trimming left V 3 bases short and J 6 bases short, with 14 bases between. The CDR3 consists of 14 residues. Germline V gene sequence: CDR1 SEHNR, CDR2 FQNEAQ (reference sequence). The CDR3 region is CASSFMASVAEAFF. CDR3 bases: TGTGCCAGCAGCTTCATGGCCTCCGTCGCTGAAGCTTTCTTT.

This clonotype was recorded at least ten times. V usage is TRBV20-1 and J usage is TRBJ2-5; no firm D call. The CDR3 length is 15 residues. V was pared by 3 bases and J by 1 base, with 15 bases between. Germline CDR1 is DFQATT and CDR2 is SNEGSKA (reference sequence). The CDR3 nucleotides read TGCAGTGCTAGCCCAAGTTCGGGCCTCCAAGAGACCCAGTACTTC. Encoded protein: CSASPSSGLQETQYF.

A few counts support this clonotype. Here the CDR3 DNA reads TGCAGCGTTGAAAGCGGGAGGGCCGGAAATGAGCAGTTCTTC. This sequence encodes CSVESGRAGNEQFF. The J gene is TRBJ2-1, the V gene TRBV29-1, with 10 nucleotides matching TRBD2. Germline values: CDR1 SQVTM, CDR2 ANQGSEA. V shed 2 bases and J 7 bases; nucleotides not matched to a gene: 5. The CDR3 sequence is 14 residues long.

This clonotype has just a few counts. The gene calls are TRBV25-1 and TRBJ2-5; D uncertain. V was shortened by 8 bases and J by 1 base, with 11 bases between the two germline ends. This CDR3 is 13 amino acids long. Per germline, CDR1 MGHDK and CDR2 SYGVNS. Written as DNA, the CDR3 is TGTGCCAGCCGAGGCGGTACCCAAGAGACCCAGTACTTC. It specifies CASRGGTQETQYF.

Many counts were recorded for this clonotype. Here the CDR3 reads CASSASGGGEKLFF. The CDR3 coding sequence is TGCGCCAGCAGCGCGTCCGGTGGTGGTGAAAAACTGTTTTTT. The V gene is TRBV5-1, the J gene TRBJ1-4; D unresolved. The germline V gene has CDR1 SGHRS and CDR2 YFSETQ. The CDR3 is made up of 14 amino acids. The ends were cut back, 4 bases at V and 7 bases at J, with 14 bases in the middle.

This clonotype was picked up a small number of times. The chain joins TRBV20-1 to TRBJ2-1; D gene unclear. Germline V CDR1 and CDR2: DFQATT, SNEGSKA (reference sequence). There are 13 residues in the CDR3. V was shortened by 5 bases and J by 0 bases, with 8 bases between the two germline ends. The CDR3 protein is CSAYGSSYNEQFF. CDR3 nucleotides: TGCAGTGCTTACGGTAGCTCCTACAATGAGCAGTTCTTC.

The DNA of the CDR3 is TGTGCCAGCAGCACAGGAGGCGGAGGGTATAATTCACCCCTCCACTTT. This codes for CASSTGGGGYNSPLHF. The chain couples TRBV7-6 to TRBJ1-6, with D possibly being TRBD1 (5 bases). The CDR3 extends over 16 amino acids. V was trimmed by 5 bases and J by 4 bases, leaving 15 bases between them. CDR1 and CDR2 (germline): SGHVS, FNYEAQ.

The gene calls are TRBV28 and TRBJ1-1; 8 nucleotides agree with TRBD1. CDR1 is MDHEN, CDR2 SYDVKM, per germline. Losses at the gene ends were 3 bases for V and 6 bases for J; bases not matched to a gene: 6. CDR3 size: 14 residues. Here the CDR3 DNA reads TGTGCCAGCAGTTTGGACAGGGTGGGTGCTGAAGCTTTCTTT. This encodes CASSLDRVGAEAFF.

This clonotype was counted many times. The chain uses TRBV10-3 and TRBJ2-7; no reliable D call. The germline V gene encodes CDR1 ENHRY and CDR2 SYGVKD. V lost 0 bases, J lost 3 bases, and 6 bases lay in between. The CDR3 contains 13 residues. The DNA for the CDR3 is TGTGCCATCAGTGAGTCGCTACTCTACGAGCAGTACTTC. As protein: CAISESLLYEQYF.

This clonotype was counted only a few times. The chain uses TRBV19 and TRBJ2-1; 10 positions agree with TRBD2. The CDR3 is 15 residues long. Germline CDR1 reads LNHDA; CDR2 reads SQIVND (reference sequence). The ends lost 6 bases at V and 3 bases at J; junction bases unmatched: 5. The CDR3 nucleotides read TGTGCCAGTAGGGACCTAGCGGGGGACTACAATGAGCAGTTCTTC. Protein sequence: CASRDLAGDYNEQFF.

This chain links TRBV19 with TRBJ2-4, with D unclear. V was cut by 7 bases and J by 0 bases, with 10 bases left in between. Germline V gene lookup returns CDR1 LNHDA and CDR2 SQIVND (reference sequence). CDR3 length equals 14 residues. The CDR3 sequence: CASTLTIAKNIQYF. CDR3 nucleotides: TGTGCCAGTACCCTTACCATAGCCAAAAACATTCAGTACTTC.

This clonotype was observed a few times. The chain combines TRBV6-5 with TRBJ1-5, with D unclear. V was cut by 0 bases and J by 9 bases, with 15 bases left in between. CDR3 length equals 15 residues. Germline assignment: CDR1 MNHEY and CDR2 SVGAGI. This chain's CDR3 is CASSYSGGPLAPQHF. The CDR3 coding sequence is TGTGCCAGCAGTTACTCCGGAGGGCCCCTGGCGCCCCAGCATTTT.

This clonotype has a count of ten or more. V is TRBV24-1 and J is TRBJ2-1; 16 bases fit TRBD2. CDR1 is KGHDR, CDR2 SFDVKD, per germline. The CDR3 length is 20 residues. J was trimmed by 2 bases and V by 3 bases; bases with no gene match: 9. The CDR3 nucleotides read TGTGCCACCAGTGATAAGGGACTAGCGGGGGGGCAATTAGCCTACAATGAGCAGTTCTTC. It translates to CATSDKGLAGGQLAYNEQFF.

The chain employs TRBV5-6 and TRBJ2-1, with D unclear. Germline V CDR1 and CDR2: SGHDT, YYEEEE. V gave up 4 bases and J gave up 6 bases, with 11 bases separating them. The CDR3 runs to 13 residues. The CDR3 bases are TGTGCCAGCAGCCCTTTCCTCATCAATGAGCAGTTCTTC. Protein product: CASSPFLINEQFF.

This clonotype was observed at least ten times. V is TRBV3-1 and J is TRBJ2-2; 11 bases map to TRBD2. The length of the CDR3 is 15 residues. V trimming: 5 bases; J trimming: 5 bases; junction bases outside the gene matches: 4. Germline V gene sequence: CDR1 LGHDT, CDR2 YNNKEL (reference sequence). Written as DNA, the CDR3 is TGTGCCAGCAGCTTCCTAGCGGGAGGAACCGGGGAGCTGTTTTTT. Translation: CASSFLAGGTGELFF. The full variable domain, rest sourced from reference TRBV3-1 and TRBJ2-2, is DTAVSQTPKYLVTQMGNDKSIKCEQNLGHDTMYWYKQDSKKFLKIMFSYNNKELIINETVPNRFSPKSPDKAHLNLHINSLELGDSAVYFCASSFLAGGTGELFFGEGSRLTVL.

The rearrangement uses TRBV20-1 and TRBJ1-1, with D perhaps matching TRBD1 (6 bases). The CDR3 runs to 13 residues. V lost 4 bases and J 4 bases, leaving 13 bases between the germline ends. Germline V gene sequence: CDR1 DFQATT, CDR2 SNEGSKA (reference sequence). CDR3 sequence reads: CSANRGQGTEAFF. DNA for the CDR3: TGCAGTGCTAACCGGGGGCAGGGCACTGAAGCTTTCTTT.

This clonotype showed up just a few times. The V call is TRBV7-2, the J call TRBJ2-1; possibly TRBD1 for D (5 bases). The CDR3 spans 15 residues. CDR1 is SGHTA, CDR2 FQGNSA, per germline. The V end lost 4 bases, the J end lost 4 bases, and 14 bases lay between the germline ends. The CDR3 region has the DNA TGTGCCAGCAGCTCCAGGGTTCTACCGTACAATGAGCAGTTCTTC. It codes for CASSSRVLPYNEQFF.

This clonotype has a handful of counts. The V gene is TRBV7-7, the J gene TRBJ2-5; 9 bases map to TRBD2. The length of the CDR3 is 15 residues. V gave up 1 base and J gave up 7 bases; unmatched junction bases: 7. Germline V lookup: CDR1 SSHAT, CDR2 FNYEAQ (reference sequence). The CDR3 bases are TGTGCCAGCAGCTTAGAGGCGGGAGGGCCAGGGACCCAGTACTTC. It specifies CASSLEAGGPGTQYF.

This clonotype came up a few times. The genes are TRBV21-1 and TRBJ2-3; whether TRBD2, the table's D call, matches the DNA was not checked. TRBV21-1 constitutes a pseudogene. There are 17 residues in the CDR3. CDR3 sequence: CASSKGGSGRGTDTQYF. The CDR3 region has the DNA TGTGCCAGCAGCAAAGGGGGAAGCGGGAGGGGCACAGATACGCAGTATTTT.

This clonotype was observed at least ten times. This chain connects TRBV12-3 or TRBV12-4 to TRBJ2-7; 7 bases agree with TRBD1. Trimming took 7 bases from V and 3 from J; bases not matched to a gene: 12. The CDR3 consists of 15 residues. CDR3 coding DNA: TGTGCCAGCATGTTCCGCCCGGGACAGTACTACGAGCAGTACTTC. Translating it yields CASMFRPGQYYEQYF.